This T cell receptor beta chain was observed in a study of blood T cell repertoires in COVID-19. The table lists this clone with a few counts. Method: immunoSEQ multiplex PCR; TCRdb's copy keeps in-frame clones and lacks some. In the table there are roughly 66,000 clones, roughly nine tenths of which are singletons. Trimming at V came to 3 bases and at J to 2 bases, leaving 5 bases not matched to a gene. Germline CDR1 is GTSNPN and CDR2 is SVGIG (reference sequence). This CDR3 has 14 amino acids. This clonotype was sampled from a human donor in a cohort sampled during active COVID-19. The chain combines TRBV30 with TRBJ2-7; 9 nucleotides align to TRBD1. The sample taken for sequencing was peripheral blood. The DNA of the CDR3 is TGTGCCTGGAGAGGACAGGGGCTCACCTACGAGCAGTACTTC. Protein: CAWRGQGLTYEQYF.